This entry features one T cell receptor beta chain sequence. Its cognate antigen is unknown. The data were taken from a study of cytomegalovirus exposure and HLA in healthy donors. Notes on the study in general: What TCR beta sequences reportedly achieved was accurate prediction of HLA-A and HLA-B alleles in most subjects. A further, later analysis showed that HLA-associated TCR beta chains (compared with equally common others) were more clonally expanded. TCR beta V- and J-gene trimming was later associated with a missense DCLRE1C variant.

This CDR3 region has 13 residues. In germline, CDR1 is WNHNN, CDR2 SYGVQD (reference sequence). V was clipped by 9 bases and J by 4 bases, with 13 bases between them. This PCR relied on a set of 60 Vbeta primers and 13 Jbeta primers. Sequenced by immunoSEQ multiplex PCR; TCRdb stores in-frame clones only, minus some. The repertoire holds roughly 190,000 clones, about 70% seen once, with 1.8% in the top ten. Specimen: PBMCs. The V and J genes are TRBV10-1 and TRBJ2-1, with a tentative D call TRBD2 (6 bases). The sequence was obtained from a woman in her 30s in good health and CMV-seronegative. CDR3 DNA: TGCGCCAGGGGGGGATTCGCGTACAATGAGCAGTTCTTC. This sequence encodes CARGGFAYNEQFF.